Listed below are T cell receptor beta chains from one sample, sequenced in a study of blood T cells in healthy people across ages. TCRdb independently ran MiXCR on the 5' RACE reads; one entry per CDR3 protein. The data show 800,000 or so distinct CDR3 sequences, approximately 67% seen once. The specimen was blood. These TCRs come from a man between 25 and 39 years old in good health. Both conserved end residues are part of each CDR3. The order of the fields is D gene, V gene, J gene, clone size, CDR3 protein, CDR3 DNA. D genes are given only for firm matches. For some rows the clone size is stated as once, few or many, or as a class when expanded; others skip it.

D gene: -
V gene: TRBV4-2
J gene: TRBJ2-3
clone size: -
CDR3 protein: CASSPPGLSTDTQYF
CDR3 DNA: TGTGCCAGCAGCCCCCCGGGACTGTCCACAGATACGCAGTATTTT

D gene: -
V gene: TRBV27
J gene: TRBJ2-3
clone size: -
CDR3 protein: CANSFTESSTDTQYF
CDR3 DNA: TGTGCCAACAGTTTTACTGAGTCTAGCACAGATACGCAGTATTTT

D gene: -
V gene: TRBV7-2
J gene: TRBJ1-2
clone size: -
CDR3 protein: CASSWRAGENYGYTF
CDR3 DNA: TGTGCCAGCAGCTGGCGGGCCGGGGAAAACTATGGCTACACCTTC

D gene: -
V gene: TRBV3-1
J gene: TRBJ1-5
clone size: -
CDR3 protein: CASSQQTVQPQHF
CDR3 DNA: TGTGCCAGCAGCCAGCAAACGGTTCAGCCCCAGCATTTT

D gene: -
V gene: TRBV7-9
J gene: TRBJ1-6
clone size: few
CDR3 protein: CASSFWRSEGSPLHF
CDR3 DNA: TGTGCCAGCAGCTTTTGGAGGTCCGAGGGTTCACCCCTCCACTTT

D gene: TRBD1
V gene: TRBV6-6
J gene: TRBJ1-5
clone size: -
CDR3 protein: CASSFNRGGDSNQPQHF
CDR3 DNA: TGTGCCAGCAGTTTTAACAGGGGAGGGGATAGCAATCAGCCCCAGCATTTT

D gene: -
V gene: TRBV3-1
J gene: TRBJ1-2
clone size: -
CDR3 protein: CASSQGQIVGYTF
CDR3 DNA: TGTGCCAGCAGCCAAGGACAGATCGTTGGCTACACCTTT

D gene: -
V gene: TRBV7-2
J gene: TRBJ2-7
clone size: -
CDR3 protein: CASSTQTHEQYF
CDR3 DNA: TGTGCCAGCAGCACTCAGACCCACGAGCAGTACTTC

D gene: TRBD1
V gene: TRBV6-2/TRBV6-3
J gene: TRBJ1-5
clone size: few
CDR3 protein: CASSLTGGQPQHF
CDR3 DNA: TGTGCCAGCAGCTTAACAGGGGGTCAGCCCCAGCATTTT

D gene: TRBD2
V gene: TRBV2
J gene: TRBJ2-1
clone size: -
CDR3 protein: CASSGASGGGEQFF
CDR3 DNA: TGTGCCAGCAGTGGTGCTAGCGGGGGGGGTGAGCAGTTCTTC

D gene: TRBD1
V gene: TRBV6-6
J gene: TRBJ1-2
clone size: -
CDR3 protein: CASSYSGRQGLGYTF
CDR3 DNA: TGTGCCAGCAGTTACTCGGGCAGACAGGGTCTCGGCTACACCTTC

D gene: -
V gene: TRBV3-1
J gene: TRBJ2-5
clone size: few
CDR3 protein: CASGSQETQYF
CDR3 DNA: TGTGCCAGCGGCAGTCAAGAGACCCAGTACTTC

D gene: TRBD1
V gene: TRBV6-2/TRBV6-3
J gene: TRBJ2-4
clone size: -
CDR3 protein: CASSGSGQLKNIQYF
CDR3 DNA: TGTGCCAGCAGCGGTTCGGGACAGCTCAAAAACATTCAGTACTTC

D gene: -
V gene: TRBV30
J gene: TRBJ2-7
clone size: -
CDR3 protein: CAWSVPRTSDSYEQYF
CDR3 DNA: TGTGCCTGGAGTGTACCGAGGACATCTGATTCCTACGAGCAGTACTTC

D gene: -
V gene: TRBV12-3/TRBV12-4
J gene: TRBJ2-1
clone size: -
CDR3 protein: CASSFKQFNEQFF
CDR3 DNA: TGTGCCAGCAGTTTTAAGCAGTTCAATGAGCAGTTCTTC

D gene: TRBD1
V gene: TRBV28
J gene: TRBJ1-4
clone size: -
CDR3 protein: CASSPTLTGVGEKLFF
CDR3 DNA: TGTGCCAGCAGTCCAACCCTGACAGGGGTGGGTGAAAAACTGTTTTTT

D gene: TRBD1
V gene: TRBV6-5
J gene: TRBJ2-7
clone size: many
CDR3 protein: CASRIQQGTYEQYF
CDR3 DNA: TGTGCCAGCAGGATCCAACAGGGGACCTACGAGCAGTACTTC

D gene: -
V gene: TRBV29-1
J gene: TRBJ1-2
clone size: -
CDR3 protein: CSVEATVGPDYTF
CDR3 DNA: TGCAGCGTTGAGGCTACAGTGGGGCCTGACTACACCTTC

D gene: -
V gene: TRBV24-1
J gene: TRBJ1-2
clone size: -
CDR3 protein: CATSDGGSYGYTF
CDR3 DNA: TGTGCCACCAGTGACGGTGGCAGCTATGGCTACACCTTC

D gene: -
V gene: TRBV7-3
J gene: TRBJ2-1
clone size: -
CDR3 protein: CASSSDRLEQFF
CDR3 DNA: TGTGCCAGCAGCTCGGACCGTCTGGAGCAGTTCTTC

D gene: -
V gene: TRBV4-3
J gene: TRBJ2-5
clone size: -
CDR3 protein: CASSQGQQFGETQYF
CDR3 DNA: TGCGCCAGCAGCCAAGGACAGCAATTCGGAGAGACCCAGTACTTC

D gene: -
V gene: TRBV7-9
J gene: TRBJ2-5
clone size: -
CDR3 protein: CASSTPGARVETQYF
CDR3 DNA: TGTGCCAGCAGCACTCCCGGGGCCCGTGTTGAGACCCAGTACTTC

D gene: TRBD1
V gene: TRBV12-3/TRBV12-4
J gene: TRBJ2-7
clone size: -
CDR3 protein: CASSPSGQGGEQYF
CDR3 DNA: TGTGCCAGCAGCCCCAGTGGACAGGGAGGTGAGCAGTACTTC

D gene: -
V gene: TRBV6-2/TRBV6-3
J gene: TRBJ2-5
clone size: -
CDR3 protein: CASSLKDPYEGTQYF
CDR3 DNA: TGTGCCAGCAGTCTTAAGGATCCCTACGAGGGGACCCAGTACTTC

D gene: -
V gene: TRBV10-3
J gene: TRBJ2-7
clone size: -
CDR3 protein: CAIRGTDEQYF
CDR3 DNA: TGTGCCATCAGAGGGACCGACGAGCAGTACTTC

D gene: -
V gene: TRBV14
J gene: TRBJ2-5
clone size: few
CDR3 protein: CASSQDKRGQETQYF
CDR3 DNA: TGTGCCAGCAGCCAAGATAAGAGGGGGCAAGAGACCCAGTACTTC

D gene: -
V gene: TRBV6-5
J gene: TRBJ2-7
clone size: few
CDR3 protein: CASSTRTWAATYEQYF
CDR3 DNA: TGTGCCAGCAGTACGAGGACCTGGGCAGCTACCTACGAGCAGTACTTC

D gene: -
V gene: TRBV7-3
J gene: TRBJ2-1
clone size: -
CDR3 protein: CASSLGVNSDEQFF
CDR3 DNA: TGTGCCAGCAGCTTAGGGGTTAACAGTGATGAGCAGTTCTTC

D gene: -
V gene: TRBV6-6
J gene: TRBJ1-1
clone size: -
CDR3 protein: CASSADSTGRNTEAFF
CDR3 DNA: TGTGCCAGCAGTGCGGACTCTACGGGGAGGAACACTGAAGCTTTCTTT

D gene: -
V gene: TRBV4-3
J gene: TRBJ2-3
clone size: -
CDR3 protein: CASSQVWLAPADTQYF
CDR3 DNA: TGCGCCAGCAGCCAAGTGTGGCTAGCACCCGCAGATACGCAGTATTTT

D gene: TRBD1
V gene: TRBV2
J gene: TRBJ2-1
clone size: -
CDR3 protein: CASGGRGQGAVNEQFF
CDR3 DNA: TGTGCCAGCGGCGGACGGGGACAGGGGGCTGTCAATGAGCAGTTCTTC

D gene: -
V gene: TRBV5-6
J gene: TRBJ1-5
clone size: -
CDR3 protein: CASSSLGPGNQPQHF
CDR3 DNA: TGTGCCAGCAGTTCTTTAGGCCCCGGCAATCAGCCCCAGCATTTT

D gene: TRBD2
V gene: TRBV12-3/TRBV12-4
J gene: TRBJ2-3
clone size: few
CDR3 protein: CASSLSGGGDTQYF
CDR3 DNA: TGTGCCAGCAGTTTAAGTGGGGGGGGAGATACGCAGTATTTT

D gene: TRBD1
V gene: TRBV20-1
J gene: TRBJ2-4
clone size: -
CDR3 protein: CSAPGTGRNIQYF
CDR3 DNA: TGCAGTGCTCCCGGGACAGGGCGGAACATTCAGTACTTC

D gene: -
V gene: TRBV3-1
J gene: TRBJ2-1
clone size: few
CDR3 protein: CASSQAGTEQFF
CDR3 DNA: TGTGCCAGCAGCCAAGCAGGGACTGAGCAGTTCTTC

D gene: -
V gene: TRBV29-1
J gene: TRBJ2-7
clone size: once
CDR3 protein: CSVEFGVGIEQYF
CDR3 DNA: TGCAGCGTTGAGTTTGGGGTTGGGATCGAGCAGTACTTC

D gene: -
V gene: TRBV6-2/TRBV6-3
J gene: TRBJ2-7
clone size: -
CDR3 protein: CASRPTDSYEQYF
CDR3 DNA: TGTGCCAGCCGACCGACAGACTCCTACGAGCAGTACTTC

D gene: -
V gene: TRBV11-3
J gene: TRBJ2-3
clone size: -
CDR3 protein: CASSSGGVDTQYF
CDR3 DNA: TGTGCCAGCAGCTCAGGAGGGGTAGATACGCAGTATTTT

D gene: -
V gene: TRBV7-9
J gene: TRBJ2-5
clone size: -
CDR3 protein: CASSKTMLQETQYF
CDR3 DNA: TGTGCCAGCAGCAAGACAATGCTACAAGAGACCCAGTACTTC

D gene: -
V gene: TRBV7-9
J gene: TRBJ1-2
clone size: few
CDR3 protein: CASSTQVDYGYTF
CDR3 DNA: TGTGCCAGCAGCACCCAGGTGGACTATGGCTACACCTTC

D gene: TRBD1
V gene: TRBV7-9
J gene: TRBJ2-6
clone size: -
CDR3 protein: CASSMTGGAGADVLTF
CDR3 DNA: TGTGCCAGCAGCATGACAGGGGGCGCTGGGGCCGACGTCCTGACTTTC

D gene: -
V gene: TRBV29-1
J gene: TRBJ2-7
clone size: -
CDR3 protein: CSVWGTGYEQYF
CDR3 DNA: TGCAGCGTGTGGGGAACGGGCTACGAGCAGTACTTC

D gene: TRBD1
V gene: TRBV7-2
J gene: TRBJ1-5
clone size: few
CDR3 protein: CASSPPGGINQPQHF
CDR3 DNA: TGTGCCAGCAGCCCCCCAGGGGGGATCAATCAGCCCCAGCATTTT

D gene: -
V gene: TRBV5-1
J gene: TRBJ2-7
clone size: -
CDR3 protein: CASSPLPEEAYEQYF
CDR3 DNA: TGCGCCAGCAGCCCCCTCCCGGAGGAAGCCTACGAGCAGTACTTC

D gene: -
V gene: TRBV12-3/TRBV12-4
J gene: TRBJ1-5
clone size: -
CDR3 protein: CASSLWDRVGDQPQHF
CDR3 DNA: TGTGCCAGCAGTTTATGGGACCGGGTGGGGGATCAGCCCCAGCATTTT

D gene: TRBD2
V gene: TRBV9
J gene: TRBJ2-1
clone size: -
CDR3 protein: CASSVISSGGDSNEQFF
CDR3 DNA: TGTGCCAGCAGCGTAATTTCTAGCGGGGGGGATAGCAATGAGCAGTTCTTC

D gene: TRBD2
V gene: TRBV4-3
J gene: TRBJ2-5
clone size: few
CDR3 protein: CASSQLGAGPQETQYF
CDR3 DNA: TGCGCCAGCAGCCAGTTGGGAGCGGGACCCCAAGAGACCCAGTACTTC

D gene: -
V gene: TRBV10-3
J gene: TRBJ2-3
clone size: few
CDR3 protein: CAIGDRTRRWYF
CDR3 DNA: TGTGCCATCGGTGACAGGACTAGAAGATGGTATTTT

D gene: -
V gene: TRBV27
J gene: TRBJ2-3
clone size: -
CDR3 protein: CASTPPGADTQYF
CDR3 DNA: TGTGCCAGCACCCCGCCCGGGGCAGATACGCAGTATTTT

D gene: -
V gene: TRBV11-2
J gene: TRBJ1-2
clone size: -
CDR3 protein: CASSLGGTVYGYTF
CDR3 DNA: TGTGCCAGCAGCCTGGGAGGGACTGTCTATGGCTACACCTTC

D gene: -
V gene: TRBV6-2/TRBV6-3
J gene: TRBJ2-1
clone size: -
CDR3 protein: CASSFVRLGRGDEQFF
CDR3 DNA: TGTGCCAGCAGTTTCGTAAGACTGGGACGGGGTGATGAGCAGTTCTTC

D gene: TRBD1
V gene: TRBV11-2
J gene: TRBJ2-5
clone size: -
CDR3 protein: CASSSGTGGLRETQYF
CDR3 DNA: TGTGCCAGCAGCTCTGGGACAGGGGGCCTCCGGGAGACCCAGTACTTC

D gene: TRBD2
V gene: TRBV6-5
J gene: TRBJ2-5
clone size: -
CDR3 protein: CASSYPWTSGGLRETQYF
CDR3 DNA: TGTGCCAGCAGTTACCCCTGGACTAGCGGGGGGTTGAGAGAGACCCAGTACTTC

D gene: -
V gene: TRBV12-3/TRBV12-4
J gene: TRBJ1-1
clone size: few
CDR3 protein: CASIPGHMNTEAFF
CDR3 DNA: TGTGCCAGCATTCCGGGACACATGAACACTGAAGCTTTCTTT

D gene: TRBD1
V gene: TRBV28
J gene: TRBJ1-1
clone size: -
CDR3 protein: CASTTRQGNTEAFF
CDR3 DNA: TGTGCCAGCACAACACGACAGGGTAACACTGAAGCTTTCTTT

D gene: -
V gene: TRBV4-3
J gene: TRBJ1-2
clone size: -
CDR3 protein: CASSQFQGKNGYTF
CDR3 DNA: TGCGCCAGCAGCCAATTCCAGGGGAAGAATGGCTACACCTTC

D gene: TRBD1
V gene: TRBV7-2
J gene: TRBJ1-2
clone size: once
CDR3 protein: CASSRTGGGTSYGYTF
CDR3 DNA: TGTGCCAGCAGCCGGACAGGGGGCGGCACTAGCTATGGCTACACCTTT

D gene: -
V gene: TRBV18
J gene: TRBJ2-7
clone size: few
CDR3 protein: CASSPSGLSSYEQYF
CDR3 DNA: TGTGCCAGCTCACCTTCGGGCCTGAGCTCCTACGAGCAGTACTTC

D gene: -
V gene: TRBV13
J gene: TRBJ2-5
clone size: few
CDR3 protein: CASSSRYQETQYF
CDR3 DNA: TGTGCCAGCAGCTCCAGGTACCAAGAGACCCAGTACTTC

D gene: TRBD2
V gene: TRBV29-1
J gene: TRBJ2-7
clone size: few
CDR3 protein: CSVSGASYEQYF
CDR3 DNA: TGCAGCGTTAGCGGGGCGTCCTACGAGCAGTACTTC